The rows below give T cell receptor beta chains drawn from one sample of a study of blood T cell repertoires in COVID-19. Here immunoSEQ multiplex PCR was the method, and the copy in TCRdb shows in-frame clones only, minus some. The table lists about 220,000 clones, 85% to 90% of them singletons, with less than 15% in the top ten. The source material was PBMCs or T cells enriched from blood (not recorded which). The origin of the receptors is a man under 40 who had been exposed to COVID-19. Each CDR3 is given with its conserved first and last residue. The D gene is left open where the match is weak. Clone sizes are given selectively: once, few, many, or a class where the clone is expanded.

D | J | size | V | CDR3 | DNA
TRBD2 | TRBJ2-2 | . | TRBV3-1/TRBV3-2 | CASSPLRGDTGELFF | TGTGCCAGCAGCCCCCTTCGGGGGGACACCGGGGAGCTGTTTTTT
. | TRBJ2-7 | . | TRBV12-3/TRBV12-4 | CASSPDRLEQYF | TGTGCCAGCAGTCCCGACCGACTCGAGCAGTACTTC
. | TRBJ2-3 | . | TRBV7-2 | CASSLDQVGTDTQYF | TGTGCCAGCAGCCTAGACCAAGTAGGCACAGATACGCAGTATTTT
TRBD2 | TRBJ2-7 | . | TRBV9 | CASSVGLRTPTSGGSYEQYF | TGTGCCAGCAGCGTAGGTCTGCGGACTCCTACTAGCGGGGGCTCCTACGAGCAGTACTTC
TRBD1 | TRBJ1-4 | . | TRBV11-2 | CASSDGDRGVFEKLFF | TGTGCCAGCAGCGACGGTGACAGGGGCGTTTTTGAAAAACTGTTTTTT
TRBD1 | TRBJ1-6 | . | TRBV28 | CASSGGQGLVSPLHF | TGTGCCAGCAGTGGAGGACAGGGGCTGGTGTCACCCCTCCACTTT
TRBD1 | TRBJ1-6 | . | TRBV7-2 | CASSAAGTGFSPLHF | TGTGCCAGCAGCGCAGCCGGGACAGGCTTTTCACCCCTCCACTTT
TRBD1 | TRBJ2-3 | once | TRBV4-3 | CASSQGRTGSDTQYF | TGCGCCAGCAGCCAAGGCCGGACAGGGTCGGATACGCAGTATTTT
. | TRBJ2-1 | once | TRBV6-5 | CASRGTPYNEQFF | TGTGCCAGCAGGGGGACACCTTACAATGAGCAGTTCTTC
TRBD1 | TRBJ2-4 | . | TRBV5-1 | CASSLSTGVAKNIQYF | TGCGCCAGCAGCTTATCGACAGGGGTAGCCAAAAACATTCAGTACTTC
. | TRBJ1-1 | . | TRBV6-4 | CASIKTTENTEAFF | TGTGCCAGCATTAAGACAACAGAGAACACTGAAGCTTTCTTT
. | TRBJ2-7 | . | TRBV6-2/TRBV6-3 | CASSYARRDDEQYF | TGTGCCAGCAGTTACGCCCGGAGAGACGACGAGCAGTACTTC
TRBD2 | TRBJ2-1 | . | TRBV11-3 | CASSLGTSGNNEQFF | TGTGCCAGCAGCTTAGGGACTAGCGGAAACAATGAGCAGTTCTTC
. | TRBJ2-3 | . | TRBV9 | CASSVGVARGRADTQYF | TGTGCCAGCAGCGTAGGGGTAGCGCGGGGGCGAGCGGATACGCAGTATTTT
TRBD1 | TRBJ1-3 | . | TRBV7-2 | CASGQGHTGNTIYF | TGTGCCAGCGGACAGGGACACACCGGTAACACCATATATTTT
TRBD2 | TRBJ2-3 | . | TRBV20-1 | CSGLAVDTQYF | TGCAGTGGACTAGCGGTAGATACGCAGTATTTT
TRBD1 | TRBJ1-6 | . | TRBV3-1/TRBV3-2 | CASSQATGGHHF | TGTGCCAGCAGCCAGGCCACAGGGGGCCACCACTTT
. | TRBJ2-2 | . | TRBV27 | CASSATGIGELFF | TGTGCCAGCAGTGCCACAGGTATAGGGGAGCTGTTTTTT
. | TRBJ2-5 | . | TRBV9 | CASSVGPMVETQYF | TGTGCCAGCAGCGTGGGCCCGATGGTAGAGACCCAGTACTTC
. | TRBJ1-1 | . | TRBV6-4 | CACSREEGTEAFF | TGTGCCTGCTCCAGGGAGGAAGGCACTGAAGCTTTCTTT
. | TRBJ1-2 | . | TRBV14 | CASSQFLYGYTF | TGTGCCAGCAGCCAATTCCTCTATGGCTACACCTTC
TRBD2 | TRBJ2-7 | . | TRBV2 | CASRGTSGGSNEQYF | TGTGCCAGCAGAGGGACTAGCGGGGGGTCCAACGAGCAGTACTTC
TRBD1 | TRBJ2-3 | . | TRBV6-2/TRBV6-3 | CASSGDSRTDTQYF | TGTGCCAGCAGTGGGGACAGCCGCACAGATACGCAGTATTTT
TRBD1 | TRBJ2-7 | . | TRBV4-1 | CASSGDDRGYSLEQYF | TGCGCCAGCAGCGGTGACGACAGGGGGTACTCACTCGAGCAGTACTTC
TRBD1 | TRBJ1-2 | . | TRBV7-2 | CASSLQGVYGYTF | TGTGCCAGCAGCTTACAGGGGGTCTATGGCTACACCTTC
. | TRBJ1-6 | . | TRBV11-1 | CASSLASETSPLHF | TGTGCCAGCAGCTTAGCTTCGGAGACGTCACCCCTCCACTTT
. | TRBJ1-1 | . | TRBV18 | CASSLLSERDTEAFF | TGTGCCAGCTCACTCTTATCGGAGAGGGACACTGAAGCTTTCTTT
TRBD1 | TRBJ2-2 | . | TRBV9 | CASSVTSTGGANTGELFF | TGTGCCAGCAGCGTAACTTCAACAGGGGGCGCGAACACCGGGGAGCTGTTTTTT
. | TRBJ2-7 | . | TRBV18 | CASQASGLDEQYF | TGTGCCAGCCAGGCGTCAGGGCTTGACGAGCAGTACTTC
. | TRBJ2-5 | . | TRBV11-2 | CASSDGQAGGTQYF | TGTGCCAGCAGCGACGGACAGGCGGGGGGGACCCAGTACTTC
. | TRBJ2-2 | once | TRBV9 | CASSVAQALKTGELFF | TGTGCCAGCAGCGTAGCGCAGGCCCTTAAAACCGGGGAGCTGTTTTTT
. | TRBJ2-1 | few | TRBV19 | CASSIERGPHNEQFF | TGTGCCAGTAGTATAGAGCGGGGGCCACACAATGAGCAGTTCTTC
. | TRBJ2-7 | once | TRBV3-1/TRBV3-2 | CASSQPRGQDYEQYF | TGTGCCAGCAGCCAACCTCGAGGACAAGACTACGAGCAGTACTTC
. | TRBJ1-1 | . | TRBV18 | CASSVPNKNTEAFF | TGTGCCAGCTCAGTTCCGAACAAGAACACTGAAGCTTTCTTT
TRBD2 | TRBJ2-1 | few | TRBV9 | CASSSRTSGDPYNEQFF | TGTGCCAGCAGCTCCCGGACTAGCGGGGACCCCTACAATGAGCAGTTCTTC
TRBD2 | TRBJ2-7 | . | TRBV12-3/TRBV12-4 | CASSPVGGWEQYF | TGTGCCAGCAGCCCAGTCGGGGGGTGGGAGCAGTACTTC
. | TRBJ1-5 | . | TRBV5-1 | CASSLGQKGQPQHF | TGCGCCAGCAGCTTGGGACAGAAAGGCCAGCCCCAGCATTTT
. | TRBJ2-3 | . | TRBV21-1 | CASSKKGRGAPRADTQYF | TGTGCCAGCAGCAAAAAAGGACGGGGGGCCCCCAGGGCAGATACGCAGTATTTT
TRBD2 | TRBJ2-5 | . | TRBV29-1 | CSVESAAGEKGQYF | TGCAGCGTTGAAAGTGCGGCGGGGGAGAAGGGCCAGTACTTC
TRBD1 | TRBJ2-3 | . | TRBV11-2 | CASSLGQGTDTQYF | TGTGCCAGCAGCTTGGGACAGGGGACAGATACGCAGTATTTT
TRBD1 | TRBJ1-5 | . | TRBV19 | CASSGTVGNQPQHF | TGTGCCAGTAGTGGGACAGTCGGCAATCAGCCCCAGCATTTT
. | TRBJ2-1 | . | TRBV14 | CASSPFGGLSYNEQFF | TGTGCCAGCAGCCCTTTCGGGGGTCTCTCCTACAATGAGCAGTTCTTC
. | TRBJ2-3 | . | TRBV19 | CASSISGALADTQYF | TGTGCCAGTAGTATATCAGGGGCCTTGGCAGATACGCAGTATTTT
. | TRBJ2-7 | . | TRBV7-9 | CASSPKGSKIENEQYF | TGTGCCAGCAGCCCAAAGGGGTCGAAGATAGAGAACGAGCAGTACTTC
. | TRBJ2-1 | . | TRBV30 | CAWSVLAENEQFF | TGTGCCTGGAGTGTATTAGCGGAGAATGAGCAGTTCTTC
. | TRBJ2-3 | . | TRBV4-2 | CASSETGGTGFTDTQYF | TGTGCCAGCAGCGAGACAGGTGGGACCGGGTTCACAGATACGCAGTATTTT
. | TRBJ2-7 | . | TRBV30 | CAWSGRSGTYEQYF | TGTGCCTGGAGCGGCAGGTCAGGGACCTACGAGCAGTACTTC
TRBD2 | TRBJ2-1 | . | TRBV28 | CASSLIGLGDNNEQFF | TGTGCCAGCAGTTTAATTGGACTAGGGGATAACAATGAGCAGTTCTTC
TRBD1 | TRBJ1-6 | . | TRBV7-2 | CASSLVGTANSPLHF | TGTGCCAGCAGCTTAGTGGGGACAGCCAATTCACCCCTCCACTTT
TRBD2 | TRBJ2-1 | . | TRBV27 | CASSWEGPGEQFF | TGTGCCAGCAGTTGGGAGGGTCCAGGGGAGCAGTTCTTC
. | TRBJ2-5 | . | TRBV5-6 | CASSSRDNLQETQYF | TGTGCCAGCAGTTCTAGGGACAACCTCCAAGAGACCCAGTACTTC
. | TRBJ2-5 | . | TRBV15 | CATSRAGGVETQYF | TGTGCCACCAGCAGAGCGGGGGGCGTAGAGACCCAGTACTTC
. | TRBJ1-1 | . | TRBV4-3 | CASSRGTTVNTEAFF | TGCGCCAGCAGCCGCGGAACGACGGTGAACACTGAAGCTTTCTTT
. | TRBJ2-3 | . | TRBV7-2 | CASSSVDTQYF | TGTGCCAGCAGCTCTGTGGATACGCAGTATTTT
. | TRBJ2-1 | . | TRBV7-2 | CASSPLGGNEQFF | TGTGCCAGCAGCCCCCTCGGCGGCAATGAGCAGTTCTTC
TRBD1 | TRBJ1-3 | . | TRBV6-6 | CASSPRDRGGGNTIYF | TGTGCCAGCAGTCCCCGAGACAGGGGGGGTGGAAACACCATATATTTT